This T cell receptor (beta chain) was retrieved from a study of T cell clonotyping in hematopoietic cell transplantation. Noted time point: recipient sample about 28 days before transplant, after cytoreduction. Assay used: immunoSEQ multiplex PCR; TCRdb lists only in-frame clones, some missing. The table lists 65,000 to 80,000 clones, 90% to 96% of them singletons. The sequence derives from a woman in her forties or fifties with acute myeloid leukemia. Some clones in this sample may be carry-over from other donors' samples. The source was peripheral blood mononuclear cells, collected before stem cell transplant.

The CDR3 DNA is TGTGCCACCAGCAGAGATCCCGGGGTGCGCACAGATACGCAGTATTTT. It is translated as CATSRDPGVRTDTQYF. The J gene is TRBJ2-3, the V gene TRBV15; D may be TRBD2 (5 bases). Germline loops: CDR1 LNHNV, CDR2 YYDKDF (reference sequence). Trimming stripped 0 bases from V and 1 base from J, with 11 bases between. The CDR3 runs 16 residues.